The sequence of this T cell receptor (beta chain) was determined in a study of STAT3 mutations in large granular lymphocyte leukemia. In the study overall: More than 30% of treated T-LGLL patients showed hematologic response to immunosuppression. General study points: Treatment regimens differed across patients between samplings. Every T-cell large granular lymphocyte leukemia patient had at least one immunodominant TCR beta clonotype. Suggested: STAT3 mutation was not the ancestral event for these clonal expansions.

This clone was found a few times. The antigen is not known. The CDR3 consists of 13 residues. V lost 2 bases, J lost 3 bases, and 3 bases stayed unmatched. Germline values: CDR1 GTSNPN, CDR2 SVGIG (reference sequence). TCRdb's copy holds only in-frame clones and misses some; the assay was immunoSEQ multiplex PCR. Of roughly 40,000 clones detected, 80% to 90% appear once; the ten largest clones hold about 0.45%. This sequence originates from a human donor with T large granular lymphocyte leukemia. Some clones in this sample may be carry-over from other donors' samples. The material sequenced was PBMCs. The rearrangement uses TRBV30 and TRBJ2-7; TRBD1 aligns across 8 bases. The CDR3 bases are TGTGCCTGGAGTCCCGGACAGGGCTACGAGCAGTACTTC. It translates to CAWSPGQGYEQYF.